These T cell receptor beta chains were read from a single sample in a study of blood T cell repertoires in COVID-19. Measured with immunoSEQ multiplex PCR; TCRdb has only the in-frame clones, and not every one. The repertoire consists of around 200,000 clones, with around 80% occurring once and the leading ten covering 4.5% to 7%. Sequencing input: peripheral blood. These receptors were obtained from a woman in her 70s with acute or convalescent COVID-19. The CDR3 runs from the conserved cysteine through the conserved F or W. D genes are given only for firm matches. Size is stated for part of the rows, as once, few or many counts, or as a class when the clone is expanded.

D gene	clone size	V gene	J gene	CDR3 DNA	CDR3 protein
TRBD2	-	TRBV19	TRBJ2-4	TGTGCCAGTAGTCAACCAGCGGGAGGCTCCAAAAACATTCAGTACTTC	CASSQPAGGSKNIQYF
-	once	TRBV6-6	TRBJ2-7	TGTGCCAGCAGTTACTTAGCGACATACTCCTACGAGCAGTACTTC	CASSYLATYSYEQYF
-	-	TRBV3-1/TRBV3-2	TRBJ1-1	TGTGCCAGCAGCCAGCGAGAAGCAGCTTTCTTT	CASSQREAAFF
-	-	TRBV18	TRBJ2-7	TGTGCCAGCTCTCCGACACGGTTTCCTTACGAGCAGTACTTC	CASSPTRFPYEQYF
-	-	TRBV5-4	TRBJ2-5	TGTGCCAGCAGCGTAACGGGAATCCAAGAGACCCAGTACTTC	CASSVTGIQETQYF
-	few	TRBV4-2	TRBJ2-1	TGTGCCAGCAGCCAGCAGGGGGGATCTTGGGTTGGGATCGATGAGCAGTTCTTC	CASSQQGGSWVGIDEQFF
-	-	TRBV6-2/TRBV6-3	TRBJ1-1	TGTGCCAGCAGTTACATCGGGAGGGAGCTGTCTGAAGCTTTCTTT	CASSYIGRELSEAFF
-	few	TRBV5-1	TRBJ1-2	TGCGCCAGCAGCTTGGATCCAGGGTTGGATGGCTACACCTTC	CASSLDPGLDGYTF
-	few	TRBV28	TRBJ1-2	TGTGCCAGCAGTCAGACCTCGGGGGGTTTGAGGGGCTACACCTTC	CASSQTSGGLRGYTF
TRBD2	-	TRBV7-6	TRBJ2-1	TGTGCCAGCAGCTCCCTCGGCGGGAGCAATGAGCAGTTCTTC	CASSSLGGSNEQFF
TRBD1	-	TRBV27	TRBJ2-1	TGTGCCAGCAGTCCCTCAGACAGGGTCGGTGAGCAGTTCTTC	CASSPSDRVGEQFF
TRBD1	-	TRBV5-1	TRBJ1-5	TGCGCCAGCAGCACCGGGACAGAAGGTCAGCCCCAGCATTTT	CASSTGTEGQPQHF
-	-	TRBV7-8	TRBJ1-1	TGTGCCAGCAGCTATCAGGGCTCCACTGAAGCTTTCTTT	CASSYQGSTEAFF
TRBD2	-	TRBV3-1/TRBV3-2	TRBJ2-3	TGTGCCAGCAGCCCCCGACAGGCCGCAGCGGGAGGGACAGATACGCAGTATTTT	CASSPRQAAAGGTDTQYF
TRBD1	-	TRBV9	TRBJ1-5	TGTGCCAGCAGCGTAGGGGACAGGGGTAAGCCCCAGCATTTT	CASSVGDRGKPQHF
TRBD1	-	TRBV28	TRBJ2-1	TGTGCCAGCAGTTTCGACAGGGATGAGCAGTTCTTC	CASSFDRDEQFF
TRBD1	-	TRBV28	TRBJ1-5	TGTGCCAGCAGTGCCTCCGGGACAGGAGGGCAGCCCCAGCATTTT	CASSASGTGGQPQHF
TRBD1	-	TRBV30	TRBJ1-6	TGTGCCTGGAGTGTATCAAGACAGGGAAATTCACCCCTCCACTTT	CAWSVSRQGNSPLHF
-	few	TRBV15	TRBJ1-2	TGTGCCACCAGCAGAGACCCCTTCCCCTCGGGAGGGGACTATGGCTACACCTTC	CATSRDPFPSGGDYGYTF
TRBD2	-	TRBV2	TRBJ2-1	TGTGCCAGCAGTGTGAGCAGGGAAGGGACTAGCAGTTACAATGAGCAGTTCTTC	CASSVSREGTSSYNEQFF
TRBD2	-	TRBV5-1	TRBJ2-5	TGCGCCAGCAGCCCGGCGGGGGTAGTCTCAGAGACCCAGTACTTC	CASSPAGVVSETQYF
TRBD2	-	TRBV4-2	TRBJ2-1	TGTGCCAGCAGCCAAGATGGAGCGGGAGGCTCCTACAATGAGCAGTTCTTC	CASSQDGAGGSYNEQFF
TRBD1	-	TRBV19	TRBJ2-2	TGTGCCAGTAGTTGGGGGACAGCGAACACCGGGGAGCTGTTTTTT	CASSWGTANTGELFF
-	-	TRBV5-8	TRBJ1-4	TGTGCCAGCAGCCTCACCCGAGGGGAAAAACTGTTTTTT	CASSLTRGEKLFF
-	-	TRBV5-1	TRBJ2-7	TGCGCCAGCAGCCCGCATGTAATACTCGGGAGCTCGGCCTACGAGCAGTACTTC	CASSPHVILGSSAYEQYF
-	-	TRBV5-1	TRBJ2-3	TGCGCCAGCAGCTTGGCCTCGGGGTCAGATACGCAGTATTTT	CASSLASGSDTQYF
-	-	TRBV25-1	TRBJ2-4	TGTGCCAGCTTGGACTGGGGAGGAAACATTCAGTACTTC	CASLDWGGNIQYF
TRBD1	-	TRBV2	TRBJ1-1	TGTGCCAGCAGCCGGGACAGGGAAAATTGGACTGAAGCTTTCTTT	CASSRDRENWTEAFF
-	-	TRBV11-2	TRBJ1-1	TGTGCCAGCAGCCCCAGGCAGGTTGACACTGAAGCTTTCTTT	CASSPRQVDTEAFF
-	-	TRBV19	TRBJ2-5	TGTGCCAGTAGTATTAACCAAGAGACCCAGTACTTC	CASSINQETQYF
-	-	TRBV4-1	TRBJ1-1	TGCGCCAGCAGCCAAGATCAGTATAGGAGTGCTTTCTTT	CASSQDQYRSAFF
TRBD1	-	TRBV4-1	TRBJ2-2	TGCGCCAGCAGCCAAGTGGGACAGGGAGGCGGGGAGCTGTTTTTT	CASSQVGQGGGELFF
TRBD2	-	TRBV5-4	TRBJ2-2	TGTGCCAGCAGCCCGGGAGGGCTAGCGGGAGGTACCGGGGAGCTGTTTTTT	CASSPGGLAGGTGELFF
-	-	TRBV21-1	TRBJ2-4	TGTGCCAGCAGTATGACTAGCGAAAGCCAAATGAAAAACATTCAGTACTTC	CASSMTSESQMKNIQYF
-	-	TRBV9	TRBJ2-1	TGTGCCAGCAGCCCAGGGCCGTGGAATGAGCAGTTCTTC	CASSPGPWNEQFF
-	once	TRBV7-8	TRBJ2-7	TGTGCCAGCAGCTTAGTCGGCAGGCTCGACGAGCAGTACTTC	CASSLVGRLDEQYF
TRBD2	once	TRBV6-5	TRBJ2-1	TGTGCCAGCAACCGACTAGCGGGAGTTAAGAATGAGCAGTTCTTC	CASNRLAGVKNEQFF
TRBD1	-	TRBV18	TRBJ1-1	TGTGCCAGCTCACTGGGACAGGTAAAAGTGACTGAAGCTTTCTTT	CASSLGQVKVTEAFF
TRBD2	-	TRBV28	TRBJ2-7	TGTGCCAGCAGCCGACTAGCGGGAGAGGGAGAGCAGTACTTC	CASSRLAGEGEQYF
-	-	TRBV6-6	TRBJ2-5	TGTGCCAGCAGTTACGGGGTGCCAGGGTCCCAAGAGACCCAGTACTTC	CASSYGVPGSQETQYF
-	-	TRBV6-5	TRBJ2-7	TGTGCCAGCAGCCTAGCGACAACCTTTCCCTACGAGCAGTACTTC	CASSLATTFPYEQYF
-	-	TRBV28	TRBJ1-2	TGTGCCAGCAGTTTCGGACAGCACTATGGCTACACCTTC	CASSFGQHYGYTF
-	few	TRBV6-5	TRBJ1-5	TGTGCCAGCTCACAGGGAATGGGCAATCAGCCCCAGCATTTT	CASSQGMGNQPQHF
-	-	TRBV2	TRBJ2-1	TGTGCCAGCAGGGGGGAGGCATACTCCTACAATGAGCAGTTCTTC	CASRGEAYSYNEQFF
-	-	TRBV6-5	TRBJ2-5	TGTGCCAGCAGTAGTAACGGGAGTAGGCAAGAGACCCAGTACTTC	CASSSNGSRQETQYF
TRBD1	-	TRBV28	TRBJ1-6	TGTGCCACAGGTGGACAGGGGGGGCCCCTCTCACCCCTCCACTTT	CATGGQGGPLSPLHF
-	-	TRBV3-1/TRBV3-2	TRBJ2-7	TGTGCCAGCAGCCAAGTCCGGGGAGAGGGGCAGTACTTC	CASSQVRGEGQYF
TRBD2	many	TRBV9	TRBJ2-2	TGTGCCAGCAGCGTGACTAGCGGGAGAAGCACCGGGGAGCTGTTTTTT	CASSVTSGRSTGELFF
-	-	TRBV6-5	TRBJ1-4	TGTGCCAGCAGCCCAAGTGGGGGGTGGGAAAAACTGTTTTTT	CASSPSGGWEKLFF
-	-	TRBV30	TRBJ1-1	TGTGCCTGGGTCCTTTGGGGGCGCGGGAACACTGAAGCTTTCTTT	CAWVLWGRGNTEAFF
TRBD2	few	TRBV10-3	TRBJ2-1	TGTGCCATCAGTGAGTCGGGAGGGTTCAATGAGCAGTTCTTC	CAISESGGFNEQFF
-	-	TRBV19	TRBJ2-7	TGTGCCAGTTGCCGTCAGGAGGGAAACTACGAGCAGTACTTC	CASCRQEGNYEQYF